These T cell receptor beta chains were read from a single sample in a study of blood T cell repertoires in COVID-19. Measured with immunoSEQ multiplex PCR; TCRdb has only the in-frame clones, and not every one. The data show around 80,000 clones, with 75% to 95% seen just once and approximately 0.74% held by the top ten. Sequencing used peripheral blood. These receptors were taken from an elderly woman with acute or convalescent COVID-19. CDR3s include the opening cysteine and the closing phenylalanine or tryptophan. The D gene is left open where the match is weak. Only part of the rows carry a size: once, few, many, or a class if the clone is expanded.

v_gene,d_gene,abundance,j_gene,CDR3nt,CDR3aa
TRBV5-4,-,-,TRBJ1-4,TGTGCCAGCACCTCAACAGGGAGAGGTGAAAAACTGTTTTTT,CASTSTGRGEKLFF
TRBV27,-,-,TRBJ2-3,TGTGCCAGCAGTTTCCAACAGGGAATAGATACGCAGTATTTT,CASSFQQGIDTQYF
TRBV15,TRBD1,-,TRBJ2-5,TGTGCCACCAGCAGAAACGTGGGACAGGGGGGAGAGACCCAGTACTTC,CATSRNVGQGGETQYF
TRBV6-5,TRBD1,-,TRBJ1-4,TGTGCCAGCAGTTACCGGGGGGACAGGGGGCAAGAAAAACTGTTTTTT,CASSYRGDRGQEKLFF
TRBV12-3/TRBV12-4,TRBD1,-,TRBJ1-4,TGTGCCTGCGGACAGGGTAATGAAAAACTGTTTTTT,CACGQGNEKLFF
TRBV19,-,once,TRBJ1-6,TGTGCCAGTAGAAAGACGGGGACTTATTCACCCCTCCACTTT,CASRKTGTYSPLHF
TRBV18,-,-,TRBJ2-1,TGTGCCAGCTCAGACACAGTCAAATCAGATGAGCAGTTCTTC,CASSDTVKSDEQFF
TRBV28,TRBD2,-,TRBJ2-3,TGTGCCAGCAGCCAGGTCGGACTAGTAACAGATACGCAGTATTTT,CASSQVGLVTDTQYF
TRBV10-1,-,-,TRBJ2-3,TGCGCCAGCAGTGACCGAACTAACACAGATACGCAGTATTTT,CASSDRTNTDTQYF
TRBV6-6,TRBD1,-,TRBJ1-1,TGTGCCAGCAGTTCACGGGACAGGGGATTAACTGAAGCTTTCTTT,CASSSRDRGLTEAFF
TRBV5-1,-,-,TRBJ2-3,TGCGCCAGCAGCTTGGCACTTGCCAACACAGATACGCAGTATTTT,CASSLALANTDTQYF
TRBV28,TRBD1,-,TRBJ1-2,TGTGCCAGCAGTTCGGACAGGGTGCCCGCAACCTATGGCTACACCTTC,CASSSDRVPATYGYTF
TRBV5-1,TRBD1,-,TRBJ2-7,TGCGCCAGCAGCTTGGGACAGGGGATCGGCGAGCAGTACTTC,CASSLGQGIGEQYF
TRBV5-4,-,-,TRBJ1-6,TGTGCCAGCAGCTTGTCGCCGTCGGGGGTAATAAATTCACCCCTCCACTTT,CASSLSPSGVINSPLHF
TRBV29-1,TRBD1,-,TRBJ2-7,TGCAGCGTTGAAGGGCGGGACAGGGGAAGCTACGAGCAGTACTTC,CSVEGRDRGSYEQYF
TRBV27,-,few,TRBJ1-5,TGTGCCAGCAGTTTCTCGAACCACAAGCGGAGGCAGCCCCAGCATTTT,CASSFSNHKRRQPQHF
TRBV20-1,-,-,TRBJ1-6,TGCAGTGCTAGTTCTGTCAGGGATAATTCACCCCTCCACTTT,CSASSVRDNSPLHF
TRBV29-1,TRBD2,-,TRBJ2-5,TGCAGCGTTGCCCCAATGACCGGGAGGGAGACCCAGTACTTC,CSVAPMTGRETQYF
TRBV7-6,TRBD2,-,TRBJ2-7,TGTGCCAGCAGCCCCCAAGCGGGAGTCGAACACGAGCAGTACTTC,CASSPQAGVEHEQYF
TRBV2,-,-,TRBJ1-6,TGTGCCAGCGAGCCCCTCCACTTT,CASEPLHF
TRBV5-1,-,-,TRBJ1-1,TGCGCCAGCAGCTTGGCAGAGGGCCAAGTCACTGAAGCTTTCTTT,CASSLAEGQVTEAFF
TRBV19,-,-,TRBJ1-5,TGTGCCAGTAGAACGACAGGAAATAGCAATCAGCCCCAGCATTTT,CASRTTGNSNQPQHF
TRBV24-1,-,-,TRBJ2-3,TGTGCCACCAGTGAGCCAAGCGGAAATACGCAGTATTTT,CATSEPSGNTQYF
TRBV3-1/TRBV3-2,-,-,TRBJ1-2,TGTGCCAGCAGCCAATCCCCACACCCTGTGGATGGCTACACCTTC,CASSQSPHPVDGYTF
TRBV18,-,-,TRBJ2-5,TGTGCCAGCTCACCCCCCGGGACATCCAAAGAGACCCAGTACTTC,CASSPPGTSKETQYF
TRBV3-1/TRBV3-2,TRBD1,-,TRBJ2-2,TGTGCCAGCAGCCCACAGGGGTTCGGGGAGCTGTTTTTT,CASSPQGFGELFF
TRBV20-1,-,-,TRBJ1-6,TGCAGTGCTAGTCGTACAGGCAATTCACCCCTCCACTTT,CSASRTGNSPLHF
TRBV5-1,TRBD2,few,TRBJ2-1,TGCGCCAGCAGCTCTGAGCGGGAGACCGATGAGCAGTTCTTC,CASSSERETDEQFF
TRBV3-1/TRBV3-2,TRBD2,-,TRBJ2-7,TGTGCCAGCAGCCAAGGGACTAGTGCGTCCGAGCAGTACTTC,CASSQGTSASEQYF
TRBV18,TRBD1,-,TRBJ1-4,TGTGCCAGCTCACCACTATCGGGACAGGGGATGTTTAATGAAAAACTGTTTTTT,CASSPLSGQGMFNEKLFF
TRBV6-5,TRBD1,-,TRBJ1-4,TGTGCCAGCAAGTTCGGACAGGCAACTAATGAAAAACTGTTTTTT,CASKFGQATNEKLFF
TRBV5-5,-,once,TRBJ2-1,TGTGCCAGCAGCTTGTTTCCTAGCGCTGGGGAGCAGTTCTTC,CASSLFPSAGEQFF
TRBV24-1,-,-,TRBJ2-3,TGTGCCACCAGTGATCGGGGTAGCACAGATACGCAGTATTTT,CATSDRGSTDTQYF
TRBV2,TRBD2,-,TRBJ2-2,TGTGCCAGCAGTGAATCCGGAGCGGGAGGGCCAGCAGGGTCCGGGGAGCTGTTTTTT,CASSESGAGGPAGSGELFF
TRBV9,-,-,TRBJ2-5,TGTGCCAGCAGCGTAGGGTTGCTTAGCGGCGGACAAGAGACCCAGTACTTC,CASSVGLLSGGQETQYF